These 13 T cell receptor beta chains came from one sample sequenced in a study of T-cell memory formation after mild COVID-19. TCRdb reprocessed the 5' RACE reads with MiXCR, giving one entry per CDR3 protein. This table holds about 390,000 distinct CDR3 sequences, about 17% found once. Sequencing was carried out using PBMCs or a T cell subset sorted from them (not recorded which). The receptors here all came from a man between 18 and 35 years old who had mild COVID-19 (a few samples of this study predate the infection). Cell type and time point are not known.

This clonotype was recorded only once. V gene TRBV4-3 combines with J gene TRBJ1-2; 8 nucleotides line up with TRBD1. The CDR3 consists of 13 residues. Losses at the gene ends were 5 bases for V and 6 bases for J; bases not matched to a gene: 5. CDR1 is LGHNA and CDR2 is YSLEER in the germline V gene. CDR3 protein: CASSTRTGNGYTF. The CDR3 DNA follows: TGCGCCAGCAGCACCCGGACAGGGAATGGCTACACCTTC.

This clonotype was counted ten times or more. The chain uses TRBV2 and TRBJ2-1; weak D call: TRBD1 (6 bases). V dropped 7 bases and J dropped 0 bases, with 13 bases sitting between them. Germline CDR1 reads SNHLY; CDR2 reads FYNNEI. This CDR3 comprises 15 residues. The DNA of the CDR3 is TGTGCCAGCACCGATCAGGGGCACTCCTACAATGAGCAGTTCTTC. Its protein is CASTDQGHSYNEQFF. Full variable domain (remainder filled in from reference TRBV2 and TRBJ2-1): EPEVTQTPSHQVTQMGQEVILRCVPISNHLYFYWYRQILGQKVEFLVSFYNNEISEKSEIFDDQFSVERPDGSNFTLKIRSTKLEDSAMYFCASTDQGHSYNEQFFGPGTRLTVL.

This clonotype has ten or more counts. The J gene is TRBJ1-1, the V gene TRBV12-3 or TRBV12-4; D gene unclear. The germline V and J ends were trimmed by 5 bases and 0 bases, with 4 bases remaining between them. This CDR3 contains 12 residues. CDR3 bases: TGTGCCAGCAGTAATATGAACACTGAAGCTTTCTTT. As protein: CASSNMNTEAFF.

This clonotype appeared once. The chain uses TRBV7-9 and TRBJ2-7; no clear D. CDR3 length: 13 amino acids. Per germline, CDR1 SEHNR and CDR2 FQNEAQ (reference sequence). Trimming left V 5 bases short and J 5 bases short, with 13 bases between. Here the CDR3 reads CASSGLVRDEQYV. CDR3 bases: TGTGCCAGCAGCGGCCTGGTTCGCGACGAGCAGTACGTC.

The chain has TRBV5-1 and TRBJ2-1; 7 nucleotides align to TRBD1. In germline, CDR1 is SGHRS, CDR2 YFSETQ. J lost 9 bases, V lost 2 bases, and 5 bases had no gene match. The CDR3 loop spans 13 amino acids. DNA of the CDR3: TGCGCCAGCAGCTTAGAGGGGGCTGGTGAGCAGTTCTTC. Amino acid sequence: CASSLEGAGEQFF.

The chain has TRBV3-1 and TRBJ2-7, with D possibly being TRBD1 (6 bases). Trimming left V 2 bases short and J 5 bases short, with 16 bases between. Germline-derived CDR1 and CDR2 are LGHDT and YNNKEL (reference sequence). The CDR3 is 15 residues long. CDR3 loop: CASSQTPSGVHEQYV. The CDR3 bases are TGTGCCAGCAGCCAAACGCCGTCAGGGGTCCACGAGCAGTACGTC.

This chain uses TRBV7-6 with TRBJ2-1, with TRBD1 as a possible D gene (6 bases). CDR3 length: 11 amino acids. The V gene's germline CDR1 is SGHVS and CDR2 FNYEAQ. V shed 5 bases and J shed 10 bases, with 9 bases lying between them. The CDR3 here is CASSPGQEQFF. Here the CDR3 DNA reads TGTGCCAGCAGCCCCGGACAGGAGCAGTTCTTC. The whole variable domain, filled in from reference TRBV7-6 and TRBJ2-1, reads GAGVSQSPRYKVTKRGQDVALRCDPISGHVSLYWYRQALGQGPEFLTYFNYEAQQDKSGLPNDRFSAERPEGSISTLTIQRTEQRDSAMYRCASSPGQEQFFGPGTRLTVL.

V and J are TRBV21-1 and TRBJ1-2. TRBV21-1 corresponds to a pseudogene. The CDR3 contains 15 residues. The CDR3 DNA reads TGTGCCAGCAGCGCCCGAAGGTCAGTAAACTATGGCTACACCTTC. This translates into CASSARRSVNYGYTF.

V usage is TRBV6-5 and J usage is TRBJ1-2, with 10 nucleotides matching TRBD1. The germline V gene encodes CDR1 MNHEY and CDR2 SVGAGI. The CDR3 length is 15 residues. V lost 0 bases, J lost 4 bases, and 2 bases stayed unmatched. The CDR3 bases are TGTGCCAGCAGTTACTCGACAGGGGGCGCCTATGGCTACACCTTC. As protein: CASSYSTGGAYGYTF.

This clonotype was seen a few times. The rearrangement links TRBV11-2 to TRBJ2-7; D might be TRBD1 (5 bases). This CDR3 spans 14 amino acids. Germline assignment: CDR1 SGHAT and CDR2 FQNNGV. The V and J ends lost 6 bases and 6 bases respectively, with 18 bases between them. Here the CDR3 reads CASSLNPQGLEQYV. The DNA for the CDR3 is TGTGCCAGCAGTCTAAACCCTCAGGGTCTCGAGCAGTACGTC.

This clonotype was detected a few times. The rearrangement uses TRBV7-8 and TRBJ1-5; D is unresolved. V dropped 0 bases and J dropped 7 bases, with 19 bases sitting between them. The CDR3 runs to 17 residues. Germline loops: CDR1 SGHVS, CDR2 FQNEAQ. The CDR3 nucleotides are TGTGCCAGCAGCTTAGCTGCATCCCGGGTTCGAAAGCAGCCCCAGCATTTT. It encodes CASSLAASRVRKQPQHF.

This clonotype was seen only a few times. V and J are TRBV6-2 or TRBV6-3 and TRBJ2-3; D gene ambiguous. The germline gives CDR1 MNHEY, CDR2 SVGEGT. This CDR3 spans 12 amino acids. V gave up 6 bases and J gave up 4 bases, with 8 bases separating them. CDR3 loop: CASSHAPDTQYF. The CDR3 DNA follows: TGTGCCAGCAGCCACGCGCCAGATACGCAGTATTTT.

This clonotype was picked up many times. The chain couples TRBV6-5 to TRBJ2-7; 9 bases fit TRBD1. This CDR3 spans 15 amino acids. The trim removed 6 bases at V and 2 bases at J, leaving 8 bases unmatched. Germline CDR1 and CDR2: MNHEY and SVGAGI. CDR3 region: CASRTGTGSPYEQYF. The CDR3 nucleotides are TGTGCCAGCAGAACCGGGACAGGGAGTCCCTACGAGCAGTACTTC.